Listed below are T cell receptor beta chains from one sample, sequenced in a study of blood T cell repertoires in COVID-19. The assay was immunoSEQ multiplex PCR, and TCRdb's table has in-frame clones only and misses some. The sample carries some 290,000 clones, roughly 90% recorded once. Sequencing was done on a sample of PBMCs or T cells enriched from blood (not recorded which). These receptor sequences come from a woman aged 25 to 39 who had been exposed to COVID-19. The conserved cysteine and the conserved F or W are not part of the CDR3 here. Size tells how often a clone was seen (once, few, many) or the class of an expanded clone, and some rows leave it out.

CDR3aa	abundance	j_gene	v_gene
ASKQGEETQY	.	TRBJ2-5	TRBV4-3
ASSQLREDEQY	.	TRBJ2-7	TRBV4-3
ASSLVWDSSYEQY	.	TRBJ2-7	TRBV7-2
ASSSEGGRGQPQH	.	TRBJ1-5	TRBV21-1
ASSDGQGYNEQF	.	TRBJ2-1	TRBV6-1
ASSQRAGGRAIEETQY	.	TRBJ2-5	TRBV11-3
ASSQDLRASLYGYT	.	TRBJ1-2	TRBV3-1/TRBV3-2
AWTPGYRQPQH	.	TRBJ1-5	TRBV30
ASSSPTGLNTGELF	.	TRBJ2-2	TRBV11-3
ASSAIRGEYGYT	.	TRBJ1-2	TRBV2
ASSKDRAYDYGYT	once	TRBJ1-2	TRBV7-9
ATSRNDGNYGYT	.	TRBJ1-2	TRBV15
ASSLFGRGNQPQH	.	TRBJ1-5	TRBV7-2
ASSPTTASYGYT	.	TRBJ1-2	TRBV18
ASSRLGKSHNEQF	.	TRBJ2-1	TRBV14
ASSLSGQKTYEQY	.	TRBJ2-7	TRBV16
ASSPPVGGRTEAF	.	TRBJ1-1	TRBV18
ASSAQGASNTGELF	.	TRBJ2-2	TRBV7-2
ASSPLGQGAPGTEAF	once	TRBJ1-1	TRBV18
ASSAGLAGGPRTDTQY	.	TRBJ2-3	TRBV12-1
ASSDSGTSYEQY	.	TRBJ2-7	TRBV2
ASSAGGRNYEQY	once	TRBJ2-7	TRBV5-4
ASSLGGLDNEQF	.	TRBJ2-1	TRBV5-1
ASSISSGGMNEQY	.	TRBJ2-7	TRBV19
SAEVAGESETQY	.	TRBJ2-5	TRBV29-1
ASRQGDGSPLH	.	TRBJ1-6	TRBV18
SVEGDRGYGYT	.	TRBJ1-2	TRBV29-1
ASSRSFGTVNEKLF	.	TRBJ1-4	TRBV4-2
ASSVGGWGRTGELF	.	TRBJ2-2	TRBV9
ASSLQGQGGTGELF	.	TRBJ2-2	TRBV13
ASSYMGQAVYEQY	.	TRBJ2-7	TRBV6-6
ASSSGQGGVQPQH	.	TRBJ1-5	TRBV9
ASIYPGGTEAF	.	TRBJ1-1	TRBV6-5
ASSPRFTGELF	.	TRBJ2-2	TRBV3-1/TRBV3-2
ASSFDRGNTEAF	.	TRBJ1-1	TRBV7-2
ASSFAGVNQPQH	few	TRBJ1-5	TRBV7-9
ASSQDRDRGWGFIGYT	.	TRBJ1-2	TRBV4-1
ASSAHRTGVNTEAF	.	TRBJ1-1	TRBV9
ASRYRDRSSYEQY	many	TRBJ2-7	TRBV7-2
ASSPPVRGHEQY	.	TRBJ2-7	TRBV19
ASSQPDRSVREKLF	.	TRBJ1-4	TRBV4-1
ASGGTGGLNTEAF	.	TRBJ1-1	TRBV18
SVETGTGTLQH	.	TRBJ1-5	TRBV29-1
ASSLGLRSSYNEQF	.	TRBJ2-1	TRBV5-4
ASSPAGVVGTDTQY	.	TRBJ2-3	TRBV18
ASSLGGYT	few	TRBJ1-2	TRBV7-9
ASSPRGLNSGNTIY	once	TRBJ1-3	TRBV9
ASSRDRGETQY	.	TRBJ2-5	TRBV25-1
ASSLTSGRGETQY	.	TRBJ2-5	TRBV5-1
ASSFPRGGEVTDTQY	.	TRBJ2-3	TRBV5-1